This entry lists 22 T cell receptor beta chains sequenced from one sample in a study of T cell responses to AZD1222 COVID-19 vaccine. TCRdb's table, derived via immunoSEQ multiplex PCR, lists solely in-frame clones and lacks some. This repertoire shows approximately 70,000 clones, more than 75% found once; its top ten account for 4.5% to 5%. Here the sequenced sample was peripheral blood, taken 28 days after the second dose of the MenACWY control vaccine. The receptor source for this set is an adult who received the MenACWY meningococcal vaccine as a control.

The genes are TRBV19 and TRBJ1-1; the D gene is possibly TRBD1 (5 bases). In germline, CDR1 is LNHDA, CDR2 SQIVND (reference sequence). The V gene lost 5 bases and the J gene lost 1 base, with 17 bases spanning the gap. This CDR3 has 16 amino acids. The CDR3 is CASSSGGFTPNTEAFF. The DNA of the CDR3 is TGTGCCAGTAGTTCGGGGGGTTTCACCCCGAACACTGAAGCTTTCTTT.

This chain uses TRBV28 with TRBJ2-2; 7 nucleotides agree with TRBD2. Germline V gene sequence: CDR1 MDHEN, CDR2 SYDVKM. CDR3 length: 18 amino acids. V lost 3 bases to trimming and J lost 0 bases; unmatched junction nucleotides: 10. The CDR3 DNA is TGTGCCAGCAGTTTTCCTTGGGAGGGCCCCTCGAACACCGGGGAGCTGTTTTTT. Translated: CASSFPWEGPSNTGELFF.

The rearrangement joins TRBV28 to TRBJ2-6; a possible D gene is TRBD1 (5 bases). The CDR3 is made up of 16 amino acids. Germline V gene sequence: CDR1 MDHEN, CDR2 SYDVKM. Trimming shortened V by 2 bases and J by 2 bases, and 10 bases separated the two germline ends. This chain's CDR3 is CASSLPQGAGANVLTF. As DNA, the CDR3 is TGTGCCAGCAGTTTACCCCAGGGTGCTGGGGCCAACGTCCTGACTTTC. Filled out from reference TRBV28 and TRBJ2-6, the complete variable domain reads DVKVTQSSRYLVKRTGEKVFLECVQDMDHENMFWYRQDPGLGLRLIYFSYDVKMKEKGDIPEGYSVSREKKERFSLILESASTNQTSMYLCASSLPQGAGANVLTFGAGSRLTVL.

The rearrangement joins TRBV9 to TRBJ2-7; 7 bases fit TRBD1. There are 14 residues in the CDR3. The germline V gene has CDR1 SGDLS and CDR2 YYNGEE. J was trimmed by 3 bases and V by 0 bases; bases with no gene match: 3. The CDR3 DNA follows: TGTGCCAGCAGCGTAGGGGCAGGGGGCTACGAGCAGTACTTC. Protein product: CASSVGAGGYEQYF.

This chain links TRBV4-1 with TRBJ2-2, with 7 bases fitting TRBD1. Germline loops: CDR1 MGHRA, CDR2 YSYEKL. This CDR3 is built from 15 residues. Trimming cost V 4 bases and J 1 base; bases outside gene matches: 3. CDR3 sequence: CASSLDRVNTGELFF. CDR3 in DNA: TGCGCCAGCAGCCTTGACAGGGTGAACACCGGGGAGCTGTTTTTT.

In DNA, the CDR3 is TGTGCCAGCAGCTATGGATCTGGAAACACCATATATTTT. It is translated as CASSYGSGNTIYF. The chain joins TRBV7-9 to TRBJ1-3, with D uncertain. This CDR3 has 13 amino acids. The V end lost 4 bases, the J end lost 1 base, and 5 bases lay between the germline ends. From germline, CDR1 is SEHNR and CDR2 FQNEAQ (reference sequence).

The chain uses TRBV28 and TRBJ1-4; 9 bases map to TRBD1. This CDR3 comprises 15 residues. J lost 6 bases, V lost 0 bases, and 2 bases had no gene match. CDR1 MDHEN and CDR2 SYDVKM come from the germline V gene. The CDR3 here is CASSLWDRGYEKLFF. The CDR3 nucleotides are TGTGCCAGCAGTTTATGGGACAGGGGATATGAAAAACTGTTTTTT.

The chain is built from TRBV28 and TRBJ1-4; D perhaps matches TRBD1 (5 bases). The CDR3 length is 15 residues. V shed 7 bases and J shed 9 bases, with 21 bases lying between them. Germline CDR1 is MDHEN and CDR2 is SYDVKM. CDR3 DNA sequence: TGTGCCAGCACCGGTAGACTGGGGGGAAGGAAAAAACTGTTTTTT. Amino acid sequence: CASTGRLGGRKKLFF. The variable domain in full, completed from reference TRBV28 and TRBJ1-4, reads DVKVTQSSRYLVKRTGEKVFLECVQDMDHENMFWYRQDPGLGLRLIYFSYDVKMKEKGDIPEGYSVSREKKERFSLILESASTNQTSMYLCASTGRLGGRKKLFFGSGTQLSVL.

The V and J genes are TRBV28 and TRBJ1-5; D is unclear. V shed 3 bases and J shed 5 bases, with 11 bases lying between them. This CDR3 region has 14 residues. Germline assignment: CDR1 MDHEN and CDR2 SYDVKM. Here the CDR3 DNA reads TGTGCCAGCAGTTTGACGGTCCAATATCAGCCCCAGCATTTT. The encoded protein is CASSLTVQYQPQHF.

V gene TRBV2 combines with J gene TRBJ2-1; the D gene could be TRBD1 or TRBD2 (5 bases each). This CDR3 is built from 13 residues. Trimming cost V 6 bases and J 5 bases, with 11 bases left between them. Germline CDR1 and CDR2: SNHLY and FYNNEI. In nucleotides, the CDR3 is TGTGCCAGCAGGGGGGACCTCAACAATGAGCAGTTCTTC. Protein: CASRGDLNNEQFF.

The chain joins TRBV7-9 to TRBJ2-7; 8 bases agree with TRBD2. J gave up 5 bases and V 0 bases, and 9 bases lay outside the gene matches. The CDR3 has 16 amino acids. The germline gives CDR1 SEHNR, CDR2 FQNEAQ (reference sequence). DNA for the CDR3: TGTGCCAGCAGCTTAGCAGCGGGGGACACCCGGCACGAGCAGTACTTC. Residues: CASSLAAGDTRHEQYF.

This sequence joins TRBV6-2 or TRBV6-3 and TRBJ2-1, with D hard to call. V lost 2 bases to trimming and J lost 3 bases, with 5 bases between them. Germline V gene data show CDR1 as MNHEY and CDR2 as SVGEGT. CDR3 length: 13 residues. The CDR3 reads CASSYTDYNEQFF. CDR3 DNA sequence: TGTGCCAGCAGTTACACGGACTACAATGAGCAGTTCTTC.

This sequence joins TRBV15 and TRBJ2-7; TRBD1 might be the D (6 bases). Trimming cost V 9 bases and J 5 bases, with 17 bases left between them. The CDR3 totals 13 residues. CDR1 and CDR2 (germline): LNHNV, YYDKDF (reference sequence). CDR3: CATARRGVNEQYF. The CDR3 nucleotides read TGTGCCACAGCGCGCAGGGGTGTCAACGAGCAGTACTTC.

This sequence joins TRBV9 and TRBJ2-3, with 8 bases identical to TRBD2. The CDR3 is 14 amino acids. CDR1 and CDR2 (germline): SGDLS, YYNGEE. V gave up 1 base and J gave up 9 bases; unmatched junction bases: 7. Here the CDR3 reads CASSVSPGGGTQYF. The CDR3 DNA follows: TGTGCCAGCAGCGTATCACCCGGGGGGGGAACGCAGTATTTT.

The chain has TRBV10-3 and TRBJ2-7, with D unclear. The CDR3 extends over 14 amino acids. The germline V gene has CDR1 ENHRY and CDR2 SYGVKD. Trimming cost V 6 bases and J 2 bases, with 14 bases left between them. The CDR3 loop reads CAISGRDKPYEQYF. DNA of the CDR3: TGTGCCATCAGCGGGCGTGACAAACCCTACGAGCAGTACTTC.

The V call is TRBV28, the J call TRBJ1-1; TRBD1 aligns across 10 bases. Trimming at V came to 3 bases and at J to 5 bases, leaving 12 bases not matched to a gene. Germline CDR1 is MDHEN and CDR2 is SYDVKM. The CDR3 is 17 residues long. The CDR3: CASSFSPGQGRGTEAFF. The CDR3 DNA reads as TGTGCCAGCAGTTTTTCTCCGGGACAGGGGAGGGGGACTGAAGCTTTCTTT.

The CDR3 bases are TGTGCCGGACGCGGGACTAGCGGGCTAGATACGCAGTATTTT. Its translation is CAGRGTSGLDTQYF. The rearrangement uses TRBV2 and TRBJ2-3; 12 nucleotides match TRBD2. Germline values: CDR1 SNHLY, CDR2 FYNNEI. The CDR3 is 14 amino acids. Germline trimming cut 11 bases from V and 5 bases from J; bases unmatched to any gene: 8.

V and J are TRBV19 and TRBJ1-4; maybe TRBD1 (6 bases). Looked up from germline, CDR1 is LNHDA and CDR2 is SQIVND (reference sequence). The CDR3 is made up of 14 amino acids. V lost 5 bases and J lost 8, with 15 bases in between. CDR3 nucleotides: TGTGCCAGTAGTGGAACAGGGTGGTGGGAAAAACTGTTTTTT. Protein sequence: CASSGTGWWEKLFF.

The V call is TRBV5-6, the J call TRBJ2-2, with D possibly TRBD2 on 6 matching bases. CDR1 is SGHDT and CDR2 is YYEEEE in the germline V gene. CDR3 length equals 14 residues. Trimming stripped 2 bases from V and 2 bases from J, with 7 bases between. Here the CDR3 reads CASSFGGNTGELFF. DNA for the CDR3: TGTGCCAGCAGCTTCGGGGGTAACACCGGGGAGCTGTTTTTT.

The V call is TRBV6-2 or TRBV6-3, the J call TRBJ2-7; TRBD1 is a possible D gene (7 bases). The CDR3 covers 17 residues. CDR1 is MNHEY and CDR2 is SVGEGT in the germline V gene. Trimming removed 2 bases at V and 0 bases at J, with 17 bases between. The CDR3 region has the DNA TGTGCCAGCAGTTACCGACAGGGAGCGGGTTCCTCCTACGAGCAGTACTTC. It yields the protein CASSYRQGAGSSYEQYF.

The chain uses TRBV13 and TRBJ1-5, with D possibly matching TRBD1 (6 bases). The V gene's germline CDR1 is PRHDT and CDR2 FYEKMQ (reference sequence). The CDR3 totals 16 residues. Between the trimmed V and J ends, which lost 0 bases and 1 base, there was a span of 10 bases. This chain's CDR3 is CASSLGGAGSNQPQHF. DNA for the CDR3: TGTGCCAGCAGCTTAGGGGGGGCCGGGAGCAATCAGCCCCAGCATTTT.

The chain uses TRBV28 and TRBJ1-5; D gene ambiguous. CDR3 length equals 15 residues. CDR1 is MDHEN and CDR2 is SYDVKM in the germline V gene. The ends were cut back, 7 bases at V and 7 bases at J, with 20 bases in the middle. This CDR3 reads CASIGSLMVMQPQHF. The CDR3 nucleotides are TGTGCCAGCATCGGATCTCTGATGGTGATGCAGCCCCAGCATTTT.